The table lists the clone carrying this TCR beta chain with many counts. The antigen is not known. Amplification of TCR beta CDR3 regions was performed using RNA transcripts as template. Carried out on the TCR CDR3, a first-round RT-PCR used the HTBI primer set. TCRdb processed the multiplex PCR reads anew with MiXCR; each CDR3 protein has one entry. The profile shows approximately 300,000 distinct CDR3 sequences, around 15% of them singletons. This sample stems from a study of T cells in Graves' hyperthyroidism and ophthalmopathy. The study, taken as a whole, reports: Most thyroid clonotypes expanded above 0.001 appeared in blood too.

Ophthalmopathy in the patients scored at least 3 on Clinical Activity Score and at least 4 on NOSPECS grade, lasting under 3 months. Used for diagnoses were clinical symptoms, serum thyroxine and TRAb, thyroid ultrasound and orbital computed tomography. Isolation of PBMCs was performed on around 9.3 ml fresh peripheral blood. Sequencing was performed on blood. The receptor comes from a woman in her fifties or sixties with Graves' ophthalmopathy.

CDR3 nucleotide sequence: TGCGCCAGCAGCTTGTTACCGGGACAAGGTGAGCAGTTCTTC. Its translation is CASSLLPGQGEQFF. The chain links TRBV5-1 to TRBJ2-1, with D tentatively TRBD1 (6 bases). This CDR3 comprises 14 residues. V was shortened by 1 base and J by 9 bases, with 14 bases between the two germline ends. Germline lookup yields CDR1 SGHRS and CDR2 YFSETQ.